This T cell receptor (beta chain) was profiled in a study of shared T cell receptors in the human thymus. This table comes from immunoSEQ multiplex PCR, and its TCRdb copy is limited to in-frame clones, with some not included. The table lists about 660,000 clones, approximately 87% of them singletons, with 0.0094% in the top ten. The data also belong to a second study, concerning human thymus T cells. That source adds: Related research has reported that thymic repertoires overlap highly among unrelated individuals.

The clonotype originates from a boy under three years old with a congenital heart defect. The specimen sequenced was thymocytes.

CDR3 sequence (DNA): TGTGCCACCAGCAACTGCCCCGGGACAGCGTGCTACGAGCAGTACTTC. Protein product: CATSNCPGTACYEQYF. The chain uses TRBV15 and TRBJ2-7, with 7 bases aligning to TRBD1. The ends lost 4 bases at V and 3 bases at J; junction bases unmatched: 12. The V gene's germline CDR1 is LNHNV and CDR2 YYDKDF (reference sequence). The CDR3 spans 16 residues.